The present T cell receptor (beta chain) was sequenced within a study of cytomegalovirus exposure and HLA in healthy donors. On the study more broadly: About 80 million unique TCRs from HLA-typed donors were held in an early data release.

The CDR3 totals 14 residues. Per germline, CDR1 MNHEY and CDR2 SVGAGI. V was shortened by 0 bases and J by 0 bases, with 6 bases between the two germline ends. The PCR ran on 60 Vbeta and 13 Jbeta primers. TCRdb's table, derived via immunoSEQ multiplex PCR, lists solely in-frame clones and lacks some. Among 160,000 or so clones listed, 84% were seen once. Note on this clone: Other DNA sequences in the same sample also yield this CDR3.

Whereas donors were nominally healthy upon sampling, unrecorded immune exposures were probable. The material sequenced was PBMCs. This clonotype was sampled from a young man in good health and CMV-seronegative. The chain couples TRBV6-5 to TRBJ2-7; D may be TRBD2 (5 bases). CDR3 protein: CASSYSGSSYEQYF. In DNA, the CDR3 is TGTGCCAGCAGTTACTCTGGGAGCTCCTACGAGCAGTACTTC.